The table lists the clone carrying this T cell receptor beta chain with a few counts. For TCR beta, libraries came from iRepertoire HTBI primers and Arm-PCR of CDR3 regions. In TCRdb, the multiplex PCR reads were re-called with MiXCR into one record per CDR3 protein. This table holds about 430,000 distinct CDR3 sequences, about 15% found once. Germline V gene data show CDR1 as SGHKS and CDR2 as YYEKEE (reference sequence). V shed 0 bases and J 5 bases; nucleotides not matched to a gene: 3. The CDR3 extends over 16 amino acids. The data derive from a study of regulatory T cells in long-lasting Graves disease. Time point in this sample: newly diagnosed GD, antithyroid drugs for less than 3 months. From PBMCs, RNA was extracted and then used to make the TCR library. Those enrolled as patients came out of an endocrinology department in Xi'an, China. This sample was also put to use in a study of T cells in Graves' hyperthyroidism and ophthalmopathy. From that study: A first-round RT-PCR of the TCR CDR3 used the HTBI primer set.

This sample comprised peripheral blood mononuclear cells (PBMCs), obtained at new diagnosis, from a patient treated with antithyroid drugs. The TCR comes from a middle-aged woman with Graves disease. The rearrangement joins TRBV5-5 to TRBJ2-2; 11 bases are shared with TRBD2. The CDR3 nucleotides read TGTGCCAGCAGCTTGGAGGCTAGCGGGAGGACCGGGGAGCTGTTTTTT. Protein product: CASSLEASGRTGELFF. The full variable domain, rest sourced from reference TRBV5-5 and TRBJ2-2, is DAGVTQSPTHLIKTRGQQVTLRCSPISGHKSVSWYQQVLGQGPQFIFQYYEKEERGRGNFPDRFSARQFPNYSSELNVNALLLGDSALYLCASSLEASGRTGELFFGEGSRLTVL.